Shown below are 18 T cell receptor beta chains from a single sample sequenced in a study of blood T cell repertoires in COVID-19. Profiling relied on immunoSEQ multiplex PCR, and the TCRdb table lists in-frame clones only, not all of them. The top ten hold 2% to 2.5% of the sample, which has about 400,000 clones, roughly 86% seen once. Sequencing input: PBMCs or T cells enriched from blood (not recorded which). The receptor source for this set is a woman between 40 and 50 years old with acute COVID-19.

V and J are TRBV5-5 and TRBJ2-7; D remains unclear. Trimming took 0 bases from V and 3 from J, leaving 4 bases between them. The CDR3 consists of 12 residues. Germline CDR1 SGHKS, CDR2 YYEKEE (reference sequence). This CDR3 reads CASSLDIYEQYF. CDR3 bases: TGTGCCAGCAGCTTGGACATCTACGAGCAGTACTTC.

DNA of the CDR3: TGTGCCAGCAGTGAATTTAAGGACAGGAGTTCACCCCTCCACTTT. Amino acid sequence: CASSEFKDRSSPLHF. The chain is built from TRBV6-1 and TRBJ1-6; 7 nucleotides align to TRBD1. Germline loops: CDR1 MNHNS, CDR2 SASEGT. Trimming removed 2 bases from V and 9 bases from J; junction bases left unmatched: 7. The CDR3 is 15 residues long.

Only one count was recorded for this clone. The chain couples TRBV28 to TRBJ1-5; the match to TRBD1 covers 9 bases. The ends lost 10 bases at V and 3 bases at J; junction bases unmatched: 4. The CDR3 consists of 13 residues. Germline V gene lookup returns CDR1 MDHEN and CDR2 SYDVKM. CDR3 DNA: TGTGCCACCGGGACAGGGTCCAATCAGCCCCAGCATTTT. Amino acids: CATGTGSNQPQHF. Using reference TRBV28 and TRBJ1-5 for the parts outside the CDR3, the full variable domain is DVKVTQSSRYLVKRTGEKVFLECVQDMDHENMFWYRQDPGLGLRLIYFSYDVKMKEKGDIPEGYSVSREKKERFSLILESASTNQTSMYLCATGTGSNQPQHFGDGTRLSIL.

This clone was observed a few times. V usage is TRBV2 and J usage is TRBJ1-2; TRBD1 agrees at 8 bases. V was clipped by 11 bases and J by 6 bases; unmatched bases: 14. CDR1 is SNHLY and CDR2 is FYNNEI in the germline V gene. The CDR3 is made up of 14 amino acids. In DNA form, the CDR3 reads TGTGCCGGGGCTTATGACAGGGGTGGCAATGGCTACACCTTC. Translated, it gives CAGAYDRGGNGYTF.

This rearrangement joins TRBV7-9 to TRBJ2-2, with D possibly matching TRBD2 (7 bases). V was shortened by 8 bases and J by 4 bases, with 14 bases between the two germline ends. Germline V gene data show CDR1 as SEHNR and CDR2 as FQNEAQ (reference sequence). This CDR3 is 14 amino acids long. This chain's CDR3 is CASGRGSATGELFF. CDR3 bases: TGTGCCAGCGGGAGGGGGAGCGCCACCGGGGAGCTGTTTTTT.

V gene TRBV3-1 (or the pseudogene TRBV3-2) combines with J gene TRBJ2-5, with D unclear. From germline, CDR1 is LGHDT and CDR2 YNNKEL (reference sequence). The length of the CDR3 is 12 residues. Trimming removed 5 bases from V and 5 bases from J, with 9 bases in between. CDR3 nucleotides: TGTGCCAGCAGCTCCCCCGGGGAGACCCAGTACTTC. Translating gives CASSSPGETQYF.

The chain employs TRBV5-6 and TRBJ1-3, with a weak D call TRBD1 (5 bases). The CDR3 sequence is 18 residues long. V lost 0 bases, J lost 0 bases, and 16 bases lay in between. Germline assignment: CDR1 SGHDT and CDR2 YYEEEE. For the CDR3, the DNA is TGTGCCAGCAGCTTGGATCTTTTTGGGGCGAGCTCTGGAAACACCATATATTTT. Amino acids: CASSLDLFGASSGNTIYF. The entire variable domain, with the rest obtained from reference TRBV5-6 and TRBJ1-3, is as follows: DAGVTQSPTHLIKTRGQQVTLRCSPKSGHDTVSWYQQALGQGPQFIFQYYEEEERQRGNFPDRFSGHQFPNYSSELNVNALLLGDSALYLCASSLDLFGASSGNTIYFGEGSWLTVV.

The V gene is TRBV2, the J gene TRBJ2-7, with D perhaps matching TRBD1 (6 bases). Germline V gives CDR1 SNHLY, CDR2 FYNNEI. V dropped 7 bases and J dropped 0 bases, with 10 bases sitting between them. CDR3 size: 13 residues. The DNA of the CDR3 is TGTGCCAGCAAGGACAGTTCCTCCTACGAGCAGTACTTC. Translated, it gives CASKDSSSYEQYF.

The chain recombines TRBV30 with TRBJ1-4; D is possibly TRBD1 (5 bases). V gave up 3 bases and J gave up 3 bases, with 11 bases separating them. The germline V gene has CDR1 GTSNPN and CDR2 SVGIG (reference sequence). The CDR3 runs to 14 residues. The CDR3 is CAWRTRESNEKLFF. The CDR3 region has the DNA TGTGCCTGGAGAACCAGGGAATCTAATGAAAAACTGTTTTTT.

The chain has TRBV6-6 and TRBJ2-1, with 10 positions matching TRBD2. Unmatched junction bases numbered 9, after V lost 4 bases and J lost 6 bases. Germline assignment: CDR1 MNHNY and CDR2 SVGAGI (reference sequence). CDR3 length: 16 residues. CDR3 loop: CASSSGTSAISNEQFF. CDR3 coding DNA: TGTGCCAGCAGTTCAGGGACTAGCGCGATTAGCAATGAGCAGTTCTTC.

This clone was detected many times. This specimen includes other DNA sequences encoding the same CDR3. CDR3 DNA sequence: TGTGCCAGCAGTTACCTAGGACAGGGCTACGAGCAGTACTTC. The encoded protein is CASSYLGQGYEQYF. The chain uses TRBV6-5 and TRBJ2-7, with 8 bases identical to TRBD1. The V gene's germline CDR1 is MNHEY and CDR2 SVGAGI. V dropped 2 bases and J dropped 3; count of bases not matched to a gene: 3. The CDR3 loop spans 14 amino acids.

This chain joins TRBV2 and TRBJ1-1; D unclear. Trimming shortened V by 8 bases and J by 3 bases, and 10 bases separated the two germline ends. Per germline, CDR1 SNHLY and CDR2 FYNNEI. The CDR3 length is 12 residues. The CDR3 region is CASGGGYTEAFF. In nucleotides, the CDR3 is TGTGCCAGCGGAGGAGGTTACACTGAAGCTTTCTTT. The whole variable domain, filled in from reference TRBV2 and TRBJ1-1, reads EPEVTQTPSHQVTQMGQEVILRCVPISNHLYFYWYRQILGQKVEFLVSFYNNEISEKSEIFDDQFSVERPDGSNFTLKIRSTKLEDSAMYFCASGGGYTEAFFGQGTRLTVV.

J is TRBJ2-7 and V is TRBV5-1; TRBD1 agrees at 10 bases. CDR1 SGHRS and CDR2 YFSETQ come from the germline V gene. The CDR3 is 14 amino acids. The ends lost 6 bases at V and 5 bases at J; junction bases unmatched: 8. CDR3 amino acids: CASKRTGGSHEQYF. In DNA form, the CDR3 reads TGCGCCAGCAAACGGACAGGGGGTTCCCACGAGCAGTACTTC.

The chain combines TRBV18 with TRBJ1-2; the match to TRBD1 covers 10 bases. The CDR3 has 16 amino acids. V gave up 2 bases and J gave up 6 bases; unmatched junction bases: 9. CDR1 KGHSH and CDR2 LQKENI come from the germline V gene. The DNA for the CDR3 is TGTGCCAGCTCACCAATAATCGGGACAGGGGAGCATGGCTACACCTTC. This sequence encodes CASSPIIGTGEHGYTF.

The chain couples TRBV11-2 to TRBJ1-3; D unclear. The CDR3 has 11 amino acids. Germline values: CDR1 SGHAT, CDR2 FQNNGV. Deletions cut 5 bases from V and 7 bases from J, with 6 bases between. CDR3 residues: CASSPLNTIYF. As DNA, the CDR3 is TGTGCCAGCAGCCCACTGAACACCATATATTTT.

The chain is built from TRBV5-1 and TRBJ2-5; tentatively, D is TRBD1 (5 bases). Germline loops: CDR1 SGHRS, CDR2 YFSETQ. V dropped 3 bases and J dropped 1 base, with 10 bases sitting between them. The CDR3 has 14 residues. The CDR3 sequence is CASSYRQFQETQYF. CDR3 DNA: TGCGCCAGCAGCTACCGACAGTTCCAAGAGACCCAGTACTTC.

The chain has TRBV21-1 and TRBJ2-1; the table names TRBD1, a call not compared with the DNA. TRBV21-1 is designated a pseudogene. The CDR3 is 16 residues long. The CDR3 protein is CASSKVGTGGFNEQFF. CDR3 nucleotides: TGTGCCAGCAGCAAAGTTGGGACAGGGGGCTTTAATGAGCAGTTCTTC.

The V and J genes are TRBV5-4 and TRBJ1-2, with TRBD1 identical over 9 bases. Germline loops: CDR1 SGHNT, CDR2 YYREEE (reference sequence). The CDR3 consists of 16 residues. Unmatched junction bases numbered 10, after V lost 4 bases and J lost 3 bases. The CDR3, as DNA: TGTGCCAGCAGCACTGGACAGGGGCGGGGTCACTATGGCTACACCTTC. The encoded protein is CASSTGQGRGHYGYTF.